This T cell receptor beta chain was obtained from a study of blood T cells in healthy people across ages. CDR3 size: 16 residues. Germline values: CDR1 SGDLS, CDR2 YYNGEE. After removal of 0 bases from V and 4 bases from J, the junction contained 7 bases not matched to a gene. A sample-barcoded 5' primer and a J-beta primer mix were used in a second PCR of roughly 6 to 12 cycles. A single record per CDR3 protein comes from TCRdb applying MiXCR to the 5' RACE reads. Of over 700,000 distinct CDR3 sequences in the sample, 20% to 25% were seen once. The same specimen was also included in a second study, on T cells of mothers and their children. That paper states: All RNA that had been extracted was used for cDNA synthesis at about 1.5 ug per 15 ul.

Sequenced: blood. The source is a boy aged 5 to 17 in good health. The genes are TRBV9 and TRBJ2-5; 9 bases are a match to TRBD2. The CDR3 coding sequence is TGTGCCAGCAGCGTAGCCCCGGGACTAGCTCTAGAGACCCAGTACTTC. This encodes CASSVAPGLALETQYF.